A single sample gave rise to the 23 T cell receptor beta chains below, sequenced in a study of T cells in Graves' hyperthyroidism and ophthalmopathy. RNA transcripts gave rise to amplified TCR beta CDR3 regions. The TCR CDR3 was amplified in a first-round RT-PCR using the HTBI primer set. TCRdb recomputed calls from the multiplex PCR reads with MiXCR, one row per CDR3 protein. This sample has some 800,000 distinct CDR3 sequences, with roughly 37% found just once. Sequencing used blood. These TCRs come from a man aged 18 to 29 with Graves' hyperthyroidism.

To note about this clonotype: Compared with germline, one end of the junction differs, possibly owing to a read error. The chain has TRBV7-9 and TRBJ2-5; 13 bases match TRBD2. CDR3 length: 16 residues. CDR1 and CDR2 from the germline V gene are SEHNR and FQNEAQ (reference sequence). CDR3 sequence: CASSLGTSGIQETQYF. The CDR3 DNA reads TGCGCCAGCAGCCTCGGGACTAGCGGGATCCAAGAGACCCAGTACTTC.

This clonotype was counted ten times or more. The chain carries TRBV19 and TRBJ1-2; D is perhaps TRBD1 (5 bases). The CDR3 totals 12 residues. From germline, CDR1 is LNHDA and CDR2 SQIVND (reference sequence). Trimming took 8 bases from V and 4 from J, leaving 11 bases between them. CDR3 nucleotides: TGTGCCAGTCTGCAGGGAATCTATGGCTACACCTTC. Residues: CASLQGIYGYTF.

This clonotype has more than one count but fewer than ten. J is TRBJ2-5 and V is TRBV7-9, with a possible D match to TRBD2 (6 bases). V dropped 4 bases and J dropped 6 bases, with 18 bases sitting between them. The CDR3 spans 15 residues. Germline V lookup: CDR1 SEHNR, CDR2 FQNEAQ (reference sequence). The chain's CDR3 is CASSSVAGYGKTQYF. Here the CDR3 DNA reads TGTGCCAGCAGCTCAGTCGCGGGATATGGGAAGACCCAGTACTTC.

The sample holds many counts of this clonotype. The chain links TRBV15 to TRBJ2-7; 9 bases map to TRBD1. From germline, CDR1 is LNHNV and CDR2 YYDKDF (reference sequence). This CDR3 has 18 amino acids. Losses at the gene ends were 1 base for V and 4 bases for J; bases not matched to a gene: 14. CDR3 sequence reads: CATSRGADRGRTLYEQYF. In nucleotides, the CDR3 is TGTGCCACCAGCAGAGGCGCGGACAGGGGACGGACTTTGTACGAGCAGTACTTC.

This chain links TRBV20-1 with TRBJ2-5; D gene uncertain. Germline CDR1 is DFQATT and CDR2 is SNEGSKA (reference sequence). The CDR3 length is 13 residues. Trimming removed 7 bases at V and 0 bases at J, with 12 bases between. The CDR3 reads CSVKENNQETQYF. CDR3 bases: TGCAGTGTTAAGGAGAACAACCAAGAGACCCAGTACTTC.

This clonotype was detected ten times or more. V is TRBV25-1 and J is TRBJ1-1, with D tentatively TRBD1 (6 bases). From germline, CDR1 is MGHDK and CDR2 SYGVNS. The CDR3 consists of 17 residues. V was pared by 5 bases and J by 4 bases, with 23 bases between. CDR3 DNA: TGTGCCAGCAGTACCTTAGGTGTGGGACATGAGGGCACTGAAGCTTTCTTT. Translated, it gives CASSTLGVGHEGTEAFF. Full variable domain (outside the CDR3, taken from reference TRBV25-1 and TRBJ1-1): EADIYQTPRYLVIGTGKKITLECSQTMGHDKMYWYQQDPGMELHLIHYSYGVNSTEKGDLSSESTVSRIRTEHFPLTLESARPSHTSQYLCASSTLGVGHEGTEAFFGQGTRLTVV.

This chain links TRBV4-3 with TRBJ1-2; no definite D call. The V gene lost 0 bases and the J gene lost 3 bases, with 17 bases spanning the gap. CDR3 length: 17 amino acids. CDR1 LGHNA and CDR2 YSLEER come from the germline V gene. DNA of the CDR3: TGCGCCAGCAGCCAAGAGAAAAAGACATCCCCGTACTATGGCTACACCTTC. It translates to CASSQEKKTSPYYGYTF.

This clonotype was seen a handful of times. The chain carries TRBV4-3 and TRBJ1-3; D call uncertain. The germline V gene encodes CDR1 LGHNA and CDR2 YSLEER. The ends were cut back, 1 base at V and 5 bases at J, with 9 bases in the middle. CDR3 length: 14 amino acids. CDR3 DNA sequence: TGCGCCAGCAGCCAAGGCGACGACAGAAACACCATATATTTT. Translated: CASSQGDDRNTIYF.

In its sample, this clonotype was seen many times. The chain uses TRBV5-1 and TRBJ1-1; tentative D call: TRBD1 (5 bases). CDR1 is SGHRS and CDR2 is YFSETQ in the germline V gene. Trimming cost V 3 bases and J 3 bases, with 9 bases left between them. The CDR3 extends over 13 amino acids. The CDR3 nucleotides are TGCGCCAGCAGCTGGGGGTCGGACACTGAAGCTTTCTTT. This gives the protein CASSWGSDTEAFF.

This clonotype has a count of ten or more. The chain carries TRBV29-1 and TRBJ2-5, with D tentatively TRBD2 (5 bases). CDR1 SQVTM and CDR2 ANQGSEA come from the germline V gene. The CDR3 has 14 amino acids. The V end was cut by 1 base, the J end by 0 bases, with 9 bases between. The chain's CDR3 is CSVEGGSYQETQYF. For the CDR3, the DNA is TGCAGCGTTGAAGGCGGGTCGTACCAAGAGACCCAGTACTTC.

This clonotype showed up just a few times. This chain joins TRBV12-3 or TRBV12-4 and TRBJ2-7; 7 bases agree with TRBD1. The CDR3 is made up of 14 amino acids. Germline trimming cut 5 bases from V and 1 base from J; bases unmatched to any gene: 5. CDR3 in DNA: TGTGCCAGCAGTCCAGCGACAGGGTCCTACGAGCAGTACTTC. Its protein is CASSPATGSYEQYF.

This clonotype was picked up a small number of times. The V gene is TRBV5-1, the J gene TRBJ2-7, with D perhaps matching TRBD1 or TRBD2 (7 bases each). The CDR3 has 16 amino acids. Trimming shortened V by 2 bases and J by 5 bases, and 20 bases separated the two germline ends. CDR1 SGHRS and CDR2 YFSETQ come from the germline V gene. For the CDR3, the DNA is TGCGCCAGCAGCTTAAACGGCAGGGGGGGCCTCGACGAGCAGTACTTC. Its translation: CASSLNGRGGLDEQYF.

This clonotype was seen a handful of times. The chain is built from TRBV2 and TRBJ2-7; tentatively, D is TRBD1 (7 bases). CDR3 size: 15 residues. Per the germline V gene, CDR1 is SNHLY and CDR2 is FYNNEI. Trimming took 6 bases from V and 2 from J, leaving 17 bases between them. CDR3 nucleotides: TGTGCCAGCAGGGAGGGACAGACATTTGCCTACGAGCAGTACTTC. Translated, it gives CASREGQTFAYEQYF.

This clonotype was detected ten times or more. The chain combines TRBV24-1 with TRBJ2-5; no clear D. Germline loops: CDR1 KGHDR, CDR2 SFDVKD. Trimming left V 3 bases short and J 4 bases short, with 8 bases between. The CDR3 consists of 13 residues. DNA of the CDR3: TGTGCCACCAGTGATAGCCAATTAGAGACCCAGTACTTC. This translates into CATSDSQLETQYF.

This chain links TRBV19 with TRBJ1-1, with D perhaps TRBD1 (5 bases). CDR1 LNHDA and CDR2 SQIVND come from the germline V gene (reference sequence). V shed 5 bases and J shed 6 bases, with 16 bases lying between them. CDR3 size: 14 residues. CDR3: CASSGLLLQAEAFF. CDR3 sequence (DNA): TGTGCCAGTAGTGGCCTATTATTACAGGCTGAAGCTTTCTTT.

This CDR3 is CASTSGVGGNTIYF. The CDR3 DNA reads as TGTGCCAGCACCTCGGGGGTCGGCGGAAACACCATATATTTT. The chain has TRBV7-9 and TRBJ1-3, with a weak D call TRBD1 (5 bases). CDR1 SEHNR and CDR2 FQNEAQ come from the germline V gene (reference sequence). The V end lost 7 bases, the J end lost 4 bases, and 14 bases lay between the germline ends. This CDR3 spans 14 amino acids.

The sample holds many counts of this clonotype. The gene calls are TRBV7-9 and TRBJ1-1; D is uncertain. Germline V gene data show CDR1 as SEHNR and CDR2 as FQNEAQ (reference sequence). This CDR3 has 14 amino acids. V dropped 2 bases and J dropped 1 base, with 8 bases sitting between them. CDR3 nucleotides: TGTGCCAGCAGCTTATCGGACTGGAACACTGAAGCTTTCTTT. This encodes CASSLSDWNTEAFF.

This clonotype was counted between two and nine times. The chain combines TRBV7-9 with TRBJ1-1; D perhaps matches TRBD1 (6 bases). The CDR3 has 13 residues. From germline, CDR1 is SEHNR and CDR2 FQNEAQ (reference sequence). With 3 bases removed from V and 8 bases from J, the gap between germline ends came to 13 bases. CDR3 in DNA: TGTGCCAGCAGCTTCCAGGACAGTAGAGAAGCTTTCTTT. Protein sequence: CASSFQDSREAFF.

The CDR3 DNA reads as TGCGCCAGCAGCTTTCCCAAAGGAGTGACTGGGGCCAACGTCCTGACTTTC. It is translated as CASSFPKGVTGANVLTF. The chain employs TRBV5-1 and TRBJ2-6; unclear D gene. Germline CDR1 is SGHRS and CDR2 is YFSETQ. The ends were cut back, 2 bases at V and 2 bases at J, with 14 bases in the middle. This CDR3 region has 17 residues.

This clonotype came up many times. This rearrangement joins TRBV10-3 to TRBJ2-7; weak D call: TRBD2 (5 bases). The CDR3 totals 15 residues. Germline V gene sequence: CDR1 ENHRY, CDR2 SYGVKD. Trimming took 4 bases from V and 4 from J, leaving 17 bases between them. CDR3 region: CAISGTQTRSYEQYF. CDR3 DNA sequence: TGTGCCATCAGTGGGACTCAAACTAGAAGTTACGAGCAGTACTTC.

This clonotype has ten or more counts. The chain uses TRBV19 and TRBJ1-1, with TRBD1 as a possible D gene (5 bases). Trimming took 8 bases from V and 1 from J, leaving 11 bases between them. This CDR3 has 13 amino acids. CDR1 is LNHDA and CDR2 is SQIVND in the germline V gene (reference sequence). The CDR3 protein is CASGNTGNTEAFF. In DNA, the CDR3 is TGTGCCAGTGGAAACACAGGGAACACTGAAGCTTTCTTT.

This clonotype was seen at least ten times. The germline gene is not matched at one end of the junction; a read error may be the cause. J is TRBJ1-2 and V is TRBV5-5; D uncertain. CDR1 SGHKS and CDR2 YYEKEE come from the germline V gene (reference sequence). The CDR3 is 12 residues long. CDR3 DNA: TGTGCCAGCAGCTTGGACCGGGCTTTGGTCTCTTTC. Encoded protein: CASSLDRALVSF.

This clonotype showed up many times. This chain links TRBV24-1 with TRBJ2-7, with D hard to call. The CDR3 length is 13 residues. Germline CDR1 and CDR2: KGHDR and SFDVKD. V lost 4 bases to trimming and J lost 1 base, with 7 bases between them. CDR3 protein: CATSDDGSYEQYF. CDR3 DNA: TGTGCCACCAGTGACGACGGGTCCTACGAGCAGTACTTC.